Listed below are T cell receptor beta chains from one sample, sequenced in a study of graft-versus-host responses after intestinal transplantation. What these receptors recognize is not known. Here immunoSEQ multiplex PCR was the method, and the copy in TCRdb shows in-frame clones only, minus some. Here the sample spans more than 65,000 clones, 85% to 95% being singletons. The specimen comprised unstimulated CD8+ T cells sorted from spleen or lymph node cells, sampled before transplant. Every receptor here comes from a human donor who was the organ donor for an intestinal transplant. Each CDR3 is given with its conserved first and last residue. Fields, in order: V gene, J gene, clone size, D gene, CDR3 protein, CDR3 DNA. The D gene is left open where the match is weak. Where a row states a size, it is once, few, many or the class of an expanded clone; other rows omit it.

v_gene: TRBV6-5
j_gene: TRBJ1-4
abundance: few
d_gene: .
CDR3aa: CASREDTANEKLFF
CDR3nt: TGTGCCAGCAGAGAGGACACGGCGAATGAAAAACTGTTTTTT

v_gene: TRBV27
j_gene: TRBJ2-7
abundance: .
d_gene: .
CDR3aa: CASSFQGSEQYF
CDR3nt: TGTGCCAGCAGTTTTCAGGGCTCCGAGCAGTACTTC

v_gene: TRBV4-1
j_gene: TRBJ2-5
abundance: .
d_gene: TRBD2
CDR3aa: CASSQVAGEQETQYF
CDR3nt: TGCGCCAGCAGCCAAGTGGCGGGGGAGCAAGAGACCCAGTACTTC

v_gene: TRBV11-2
j_gene: TRBJ1-2
abundance: .
d_gene: TRBD1
CDR3aa: CASSLDPDRGGYTF
CDR3nt: TGTGCCAGCAGCTTAGACCCTGACAGGGGGGGCTACACCTTC

v_gene: TRBV27
j_gene: TRBJ1-2
abundance: .
d_gene: .
CDR3aa: CASSPTNYGYTF
CDR3nt: TGTGCCAGCAGTCCAACTAACTATGGCTACACCTTC

v_gene: TRBV27
j_gene: TRBJ1-1
abundance: .
d_gene: TRBD1
CDR3aa: CASSSGTANTEAFF
CDR3nt: TGTGCCAGCAGTTCTGGGACAGCGAACACTGAAGCTTTCTTT

v_gene: TRBV7-6
j_gene: TRBJ2-2
abundance: .
d_gene: .
CDR3aa: CASSLPREAAINTGELFF
CDR3nt: TGTGCCAGCAGCTTACCCCGTGAAGCAGCGATAAACACCGGGGAGCTGTTTTTT

v_gene: TRBV9
j_gene: TRBJ2-2
abundance: .
d_gene: .
CDR3aa: CASSVDEGGKLAGTGELFF
CDR3nt: TGTGCCAGCAGCGTAGACGAAGGGGGAAAACTCGCGGGCACCGGGGAGCTGTTTTTT

v_gene: TRBV11-3
j_gene: TRBJ1-1
abundance: .
d_gene: TRBD1
CDR3aa: CASSRGTGGNTEAFF
CDR3nt: TGTGCCAGCAGCCGGGGGACAGGGGGGAACACTGAAGCTTTCTTT

v_gene: TRBV18
j_gene: TRBJ1-5
abundance: few
d_gene: .
CDR3aa: CASSAHRVIGNQPQHF
CDR3nt: TGTGCCAGCTCAGCTCACAGGGTCATTGGCAATCAGCCCCAGCATTTT

v_gene: TRBV5-6
j_gene: TRBJ1-2
abundance: few
d_gene: .
CDR3aa: CASLNRGGSNYGYTF
CDR3nt: TGTGCCAGCCTCAATCGGGGGGGTTCTAACTATGGCTACACCTTC

v_gene: TRBV6-6
j_gene: TRBJ2-1
abundance: .
d_gene: TRBD1
CDR3aa: CASSYRTGRDNEQFF
CDR3nt: TGTGCCAGCAGTTATCGGACAGGGAGAGACAATGAGCAGTTCTTC

v_gene: TRBV18
j_gene: TRBJ2-5
abundance: .
d_gene: TRBD1
CDR3aa: CASSRGPGGQETQYF
CDR3nt: TGTGCCAGCTCACGGGGTCCAGGGGGCCAAGAGACCCAGTACTTC

v_gene: TRBV19
j_gene: TRBJ2-1
abundance: .
d_gene: .
CDR3aa: CASSIIADLYNEQFF
CDR3nt: TGTGCCAGTAGTATCATAGCGGACCTATACAATGAGCAGTTCTTC

v_gene: TRBV27
j_gene: TRBJ2-7
abundance: .
d_gene: .
CDR3aa: CASSPTPAYEQYF
CDR3nt: TGTGCCAGCAGTCCTACCCCCGCCTACGAGCAGTACTTC

v_gene: TRBV2
j_gene: TRBJ2-1
abundance: .
d_gene: .
CDR3aa: CASRGTGWEQFF
CDR3nt: TGTGCCAGCAGGGGAACAGGGTGGGAGCAGTTCTTC

v_gene: TRBV5-1
j_gene: TRBJ2-7
abundance: .
d_gene: TRBD1
CDR3aa: CASSWGTGNEQYF
CDR3nt: TGCGCCAGCAGCTGGGGGACAGGGAACGAGCAGTACTTC

v_gene: TRBV4-3
j_gene: TRBJ2-1
abundance: .
d_gene: TRBD1
CDR3aa: CASSRRTGPYNEQFF
CDR3nt: TGCGCCAGCAGCCGCCGGACAGGGCCCTACAATGAGCAGTTCTTC

v_gene: TRBV4-1
j_gene: TRBJ2-3
abundance: .
d_gene: TRBD1
CDR3aa: CASSLPGQGIDTDTQYF
CDR3nt: TGCGCCAGCAGCCTACCGGGACAGGGAATTGACACAGATACGCAGTATTTT

v_gene: TRBV27
j_gene: TRBJ1-1
abundance: .
d_gene: TRBD1
CDR3aa: CASSRGDRGYTEAFF
CDR3nt: TGTGCCAGCAGTAGAGGGGACAGGGGGTACACTGAAGCTTTCTTT

v_gene: TRBV19
j_gene: TRBJ2-1
abundance: .
d_gene: TRBD1
CDR3aa: CASGDSSYNEQFF
CDR3nt: TGTGCCAGTGGGGACAGCTCCTACAATGAGCAGTTCTTC

v_gene: TRBV7-9
j_gene: TRBJ1-1
abundance: .
d_gene: .
CDR3aa: CASSLRTSRDTEAFF
CDR3nt: TGTGCCAGCAGCTTAAGGACATCCCGGGACACTGAAGCTTTCTTT

v_gene: TRBV7-9
j_gene: TRBJ2-2
abundance: .
d_gene: TRBD2
CDR3aa: CASSPGLAGNTGELFF
CDR3nt: TGTGCCAGCAGCCCCGGACTAGCGGGTAACACCGGGGAGCTGTTTTTT

v_gene: TRBV4-3
j_gene: TRBJ1-5
abundance: .
d_gene: .
CDR3aa: CASSRPSNQPQHF
CDR3nt: TGCGCCAGCAGCCGGCCGAGCAATCAGCCCCAGCATTTT

v_gene: TRBV7-8
j_gene: TRBJ1-4
abundance: .
d_gene: TRBD1
CDR3aa: CASRGTVGLNEKLFF
CDR3nt: TGTGCCAGCAGGGGGACAGTGGGGCTTAATGAAAAACTGTTTTTT

v_gene: TRBV29-1
j_gene: TRBJ1-2
abundance: .
d_gene: .
CDR3aa: CSVDATGESNYGYTF
CDR3nt: TGCAGCGTCGATGCGACAGGCGAATCTAACTATGGCTACACCTTC

v_gene: TRBV4-1
j_gene: TRBJ1-3
abundance: .
d_gene: .
CDR3aa: CASSQVGGPGNTIYF
CDR3nt: TGCGCCAGCAGCCAAGTCGGCGGGCCGGGAAACACCATATATTTT